This T cell receptor beta chain was obtained from a study of T cell responses to AZD1222 COVID-19 vaccine. Study in general: Combined were second doses at about 4 or about 12 weeks. Study-wide findings and caveats: Donors skewed white British and female; clonal diversity was possibly underestimated. The study found vaccine-associated CD4 TCRs spanning spike, dominant at 160-218 and 743-854. The repertoires were collected only after the peak T cell response.

Germline V gene lookup returns CDR1 MNHNS and CDR2 SASEGT. This CDR3 is 15 amino acids long. Germline trimming cut 2 bases from V and 2 bases from J; bases unmatched to any gene: 4. On this clone itself: Its cognate antigen is unknown.

Measured with immunoSEQ multiplex PCR; TCRdb has only the in-frame clones, and not every one. The data show approximately 110,000 clones, roughly nine tenths seen once. This sequence originates from an adult in good health. The chain recombines TRBV6-1 with TRBJ2-3; TRBD2 agrees at 7 bases. The input for sequencing was peripheral blood, taken on day 0 of AZD1222 vaccination. The CDR3 is CASSEPRGTTDTQYF. The CDR3 DNA is TGTGCCAGCAGTGAACCGCGGGGGACCACAGATACGCAGTATTTT.